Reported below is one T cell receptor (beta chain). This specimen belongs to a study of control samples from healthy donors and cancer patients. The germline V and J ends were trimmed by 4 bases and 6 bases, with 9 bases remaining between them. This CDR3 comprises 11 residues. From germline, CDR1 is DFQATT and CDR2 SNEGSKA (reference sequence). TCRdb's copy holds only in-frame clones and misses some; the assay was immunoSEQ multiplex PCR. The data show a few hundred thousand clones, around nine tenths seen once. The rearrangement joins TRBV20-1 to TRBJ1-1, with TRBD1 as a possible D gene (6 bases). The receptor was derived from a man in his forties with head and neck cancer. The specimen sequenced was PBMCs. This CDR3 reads CSATGQSEAFF. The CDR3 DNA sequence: TGCAGTGCTACCGGACAGTCTGAAGCTTTCTTT.